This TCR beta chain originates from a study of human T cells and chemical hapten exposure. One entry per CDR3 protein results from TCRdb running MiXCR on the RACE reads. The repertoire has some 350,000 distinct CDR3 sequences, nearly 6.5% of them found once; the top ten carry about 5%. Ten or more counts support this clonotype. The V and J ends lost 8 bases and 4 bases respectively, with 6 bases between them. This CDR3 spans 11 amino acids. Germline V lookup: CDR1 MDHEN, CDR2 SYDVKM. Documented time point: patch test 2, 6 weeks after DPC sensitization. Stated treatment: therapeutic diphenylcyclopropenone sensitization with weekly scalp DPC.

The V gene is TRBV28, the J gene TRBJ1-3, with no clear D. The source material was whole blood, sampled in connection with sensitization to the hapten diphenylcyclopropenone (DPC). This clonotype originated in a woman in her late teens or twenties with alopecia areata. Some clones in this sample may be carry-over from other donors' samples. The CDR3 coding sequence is TGTGCCAGCGGTACGGGAAACACCATATATTTT. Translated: CASGTGNTIYF.